The entry below describes one T cell receptor (beta chain). These data originate in a study of blood T cell repertoires in COVID-19. Whole-study context: Researchers got acute and convalescent COVID-19 samples from the United States, Italy and Spain.

Trimming at V came to 7 bases and at J to 5 bases, leaving 10 bases not matched to a gene. The CDR3 runs 14 residues. The germline V gene has CDR1 MNHEY and CDR2 SMNVEV (reference sequence). In the study's own analysis: Nucleated cell counts were estimated from reference gene primer amplification. The assay was immunoSEQ multiplex PCR, and TCRdb's table has in-frame clones only and misses some. V, J and clone size derive from that table, while D and trimming were established from the DNA sequence. The sample records 94,000 or so clones, around 83% being singletons. The sequencing input was peripheral blood. The origin of this receptor is a man aged 55 to 69 with acute or convalescent COVID-19. V is TRBV27 and J is TRBJ2-5, with 7 bases that match TRBD1. CDR3 in amino acids: CASKGTAQRETQYF. In DNA, the CDR3 is TGTGCCAGCAAGGGGACAGCCCAAAGGGAGACCCAGTACTTC.